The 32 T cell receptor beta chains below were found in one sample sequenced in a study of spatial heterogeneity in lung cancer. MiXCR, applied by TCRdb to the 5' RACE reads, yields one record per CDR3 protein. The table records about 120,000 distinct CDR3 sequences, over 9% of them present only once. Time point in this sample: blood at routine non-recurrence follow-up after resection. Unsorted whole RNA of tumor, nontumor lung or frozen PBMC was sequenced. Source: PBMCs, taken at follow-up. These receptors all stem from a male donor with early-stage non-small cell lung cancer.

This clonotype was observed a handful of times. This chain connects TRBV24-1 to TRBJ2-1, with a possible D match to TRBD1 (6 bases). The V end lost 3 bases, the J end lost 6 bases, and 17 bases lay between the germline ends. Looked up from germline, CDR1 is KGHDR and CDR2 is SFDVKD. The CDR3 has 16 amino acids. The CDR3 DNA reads TGTGCCACCAGTGATGGGGCAGGGGCCCGATTCAATGAGCAGTTCTTC. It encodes CATSDGAGARFNEQFF.

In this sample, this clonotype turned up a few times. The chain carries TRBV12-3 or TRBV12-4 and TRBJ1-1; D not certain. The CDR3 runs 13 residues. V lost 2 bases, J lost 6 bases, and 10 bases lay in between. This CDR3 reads CASSLRAGAEAFF. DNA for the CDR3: TGTGCCAGCAGTTTAAGGGCCGGGGCTGAAGCTTTCTTT.

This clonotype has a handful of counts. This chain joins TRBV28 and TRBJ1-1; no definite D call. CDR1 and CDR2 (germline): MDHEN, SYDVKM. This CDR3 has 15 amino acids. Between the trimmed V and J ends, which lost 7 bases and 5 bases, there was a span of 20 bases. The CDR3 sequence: CASTNLEGLETEAFF. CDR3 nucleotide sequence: TGTGCCAGCACCAACCTAGAAGGGCTGGAGACTGAAGCTTTCTTT.

CDR3 sequence: CASRRGMNTEAFF. For the CDR3, the DNA is TGCGCCAGCCGCCGTGGTATGAACACTGAAGCTTTCTTT. This chain connects TRBV5-1 to TRBJ1-1; D is undetermined. CDR3 length: 13 amino acids. Germline CDR1 and CDR2: SGHRS and YFSETQ. Trimming shortened V by 7 bases and J by 0 bases, and 10 bases separated the two germline ends.

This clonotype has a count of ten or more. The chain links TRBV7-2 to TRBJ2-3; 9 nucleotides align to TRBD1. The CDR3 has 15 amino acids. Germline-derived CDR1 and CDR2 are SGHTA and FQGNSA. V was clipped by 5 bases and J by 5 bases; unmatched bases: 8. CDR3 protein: CASSRQGGVRDTQYF. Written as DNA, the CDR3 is TGTGCCAGCAGCCGACAGGGGGGAGTTAGAGATACGCAGTATTTT. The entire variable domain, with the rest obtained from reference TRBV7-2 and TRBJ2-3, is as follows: GAGVSQSPSNKVTEKGKDVELRCDPISGHTALYWYRQSLGQGLEFLIYFQGNSAPDKSGLPSDRFSAERTGGSVSTLTIQRTQQEDSAVYLCASSRQGGVRDTQYFGPGTRLTVL.

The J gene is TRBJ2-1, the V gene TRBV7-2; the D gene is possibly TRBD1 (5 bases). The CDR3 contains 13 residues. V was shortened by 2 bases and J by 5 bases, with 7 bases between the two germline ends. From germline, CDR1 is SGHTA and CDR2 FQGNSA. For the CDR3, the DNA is TGTGCCAGCAGCTTATCGACAGACAATGAGCAGTTCTTC. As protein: CASSLSTDNEQFF.

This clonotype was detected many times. This CDR3 reads CSARDPDRPDYGYTF. In nucleotides, the CDR3 is TGCAGTGCTAGGGATCCTGACAGGCCCGACTATGGCTACACCTTC. The rearrangement joins TRBV20-1 to TRBJ1-2, with a tentative D call TRBD1 (6 bases). The CDR3 consists of 15 residues. Trimming took 3 bases from V and 3 from J, leaving 17 bases between them. Germline loops: CDR1 DFQATT, CDR2 SNEGSKA (reference sequence).

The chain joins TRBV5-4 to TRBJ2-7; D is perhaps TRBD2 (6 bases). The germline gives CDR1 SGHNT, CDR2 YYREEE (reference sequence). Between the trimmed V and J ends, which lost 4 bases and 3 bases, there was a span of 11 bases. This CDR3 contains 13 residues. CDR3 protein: CASSRDSNYEQYF. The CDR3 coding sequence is TGTGCCAGCAGCCGGGACTCCAACTACGAGCAGTACTTC. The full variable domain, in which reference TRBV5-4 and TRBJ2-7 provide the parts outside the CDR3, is ETGVTQSPTHLIKTRGQQVTLRCSSQSGHNTVSWYQQALGQGPQFIFQYYREEENGRGNFPPRFSGLQFPNYSSELNVNALELDDSALYLCASSRDSNYEQYFGPGTRLTVT.

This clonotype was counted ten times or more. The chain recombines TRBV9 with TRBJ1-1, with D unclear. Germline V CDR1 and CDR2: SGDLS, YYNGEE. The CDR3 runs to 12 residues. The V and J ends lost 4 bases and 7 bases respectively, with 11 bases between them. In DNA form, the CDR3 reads TGTGCCAGCAGCCCCCGGCTCGGTGAAGCTTTCTTT. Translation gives CASSPRLGEAFF.

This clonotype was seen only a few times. The CDR3 region has the DNA TGTGCCAGCAGCTTAGACAGCGAATACGAGCAGTACTTC. Its translation: CASSLDSEYEQYF. The chain links TRBV7-2 to TRBJ2-7; D not certain. Germline assignment: CDR1 SGHTA and CDR2 FQGNSA. Trimming took off 1 base at V and 4 bases at J, with 8 bases between the two ends. The CDR3 length is 13 residues.

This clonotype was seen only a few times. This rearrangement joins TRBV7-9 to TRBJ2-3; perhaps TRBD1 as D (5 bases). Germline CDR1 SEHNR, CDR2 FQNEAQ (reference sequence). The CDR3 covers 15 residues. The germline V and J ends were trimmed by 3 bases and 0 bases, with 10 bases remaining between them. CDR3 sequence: CASSFRGPSTDTQYF. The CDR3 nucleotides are TGTGCCAGCAGCTTTAGGGGCCCTAGCACAGATACGCAGTATTTT.

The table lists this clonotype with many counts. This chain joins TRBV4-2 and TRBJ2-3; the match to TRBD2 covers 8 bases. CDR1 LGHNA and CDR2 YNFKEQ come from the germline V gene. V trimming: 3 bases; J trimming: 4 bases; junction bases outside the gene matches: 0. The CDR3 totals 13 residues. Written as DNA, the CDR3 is TGTGCCAGCAGCCAGGGACTAGCAGATACGCAGTATTTT. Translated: CASSQGLADTQYF.

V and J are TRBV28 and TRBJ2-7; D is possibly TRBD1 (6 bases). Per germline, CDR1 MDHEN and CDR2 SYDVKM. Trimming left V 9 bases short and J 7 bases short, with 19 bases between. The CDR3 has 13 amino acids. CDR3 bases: TGTGCCAGTATCCCTGGGGGCTTGGATGAGCAGTACTTC. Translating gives CASIPGGLDEQYF.

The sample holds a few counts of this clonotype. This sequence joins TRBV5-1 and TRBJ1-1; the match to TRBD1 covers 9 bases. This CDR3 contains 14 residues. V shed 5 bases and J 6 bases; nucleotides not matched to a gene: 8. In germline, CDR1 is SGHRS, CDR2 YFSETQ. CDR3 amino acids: CASSRTGGSAEAFF. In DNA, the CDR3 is TGCGCCAGCAGTCGAACAGGGGGCTCGGCTGAAGCTTTCTTT.

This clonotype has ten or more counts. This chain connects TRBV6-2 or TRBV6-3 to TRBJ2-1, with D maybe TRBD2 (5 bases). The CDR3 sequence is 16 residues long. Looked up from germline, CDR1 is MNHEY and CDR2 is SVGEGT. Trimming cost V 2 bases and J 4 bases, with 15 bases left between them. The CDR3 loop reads CASSYERVGRYNEQFF. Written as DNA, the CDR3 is TGTGCCAGCAGTTACGAGAGGGTAGGACGGTACAATGAGCAGTTCTTC.

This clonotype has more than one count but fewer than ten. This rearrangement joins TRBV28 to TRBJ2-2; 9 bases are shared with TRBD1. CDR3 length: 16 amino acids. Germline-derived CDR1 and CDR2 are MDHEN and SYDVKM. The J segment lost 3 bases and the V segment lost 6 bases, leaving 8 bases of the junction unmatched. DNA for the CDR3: TGTGCCAGCAGGATACAGGGGGCGCAGGACACCGGGGAGCTGTTTTTT. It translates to CASRIQGAQDTGELFF.

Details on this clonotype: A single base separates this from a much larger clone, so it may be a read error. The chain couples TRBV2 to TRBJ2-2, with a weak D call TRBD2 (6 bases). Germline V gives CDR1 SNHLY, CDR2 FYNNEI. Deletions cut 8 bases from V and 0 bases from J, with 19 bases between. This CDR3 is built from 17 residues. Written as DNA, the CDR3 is TGTGCCAGCGGAGACGCTCCGGGACTGGCGAACACCGGGGAGCTGTTTTTT. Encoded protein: CASGDAPGLANTGELFF.

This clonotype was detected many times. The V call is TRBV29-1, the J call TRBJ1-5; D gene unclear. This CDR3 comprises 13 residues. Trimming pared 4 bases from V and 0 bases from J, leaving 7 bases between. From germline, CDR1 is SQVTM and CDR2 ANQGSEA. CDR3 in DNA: TGCAGCGTTGCCACAGATAGCAATCAGCCCCAGCATTTT. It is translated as CSVATDSNQPQHF.

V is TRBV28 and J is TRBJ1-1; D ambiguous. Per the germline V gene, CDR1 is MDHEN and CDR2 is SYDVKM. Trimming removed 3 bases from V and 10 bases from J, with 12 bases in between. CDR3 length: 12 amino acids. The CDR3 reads CASSFFGGAAFF. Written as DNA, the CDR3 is TGTGCCAGCAGTTTTTTTGGTGGCGCAGCTTTCTTT.

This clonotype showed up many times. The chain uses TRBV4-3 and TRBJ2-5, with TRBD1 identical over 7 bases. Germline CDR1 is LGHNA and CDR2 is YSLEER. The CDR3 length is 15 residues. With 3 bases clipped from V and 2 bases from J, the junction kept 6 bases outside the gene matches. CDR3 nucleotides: TGCGCCAGCAGCCACGGGACAGCCGTTCAAGAGACCCAGTACTTC. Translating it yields CASSHGTAVQETQYF.

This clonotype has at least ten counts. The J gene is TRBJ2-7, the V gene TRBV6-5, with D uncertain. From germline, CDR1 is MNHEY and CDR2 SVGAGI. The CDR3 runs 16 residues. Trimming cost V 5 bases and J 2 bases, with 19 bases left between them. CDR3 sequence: CASSPNLLQTTYEQYF. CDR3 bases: TGTGCCAGCAGTCCTAACCTCCTACAGACAACCTACGAGCAGTACTTC.

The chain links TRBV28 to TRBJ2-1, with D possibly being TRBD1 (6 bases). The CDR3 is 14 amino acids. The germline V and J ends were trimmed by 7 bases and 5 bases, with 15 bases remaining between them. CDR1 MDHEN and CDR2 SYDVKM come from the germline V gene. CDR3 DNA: TGTGCCAGCACCGTCCACAGGGTGGACAATGAGCAGTTCTTC. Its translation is CASTVHRVDNEQFF.

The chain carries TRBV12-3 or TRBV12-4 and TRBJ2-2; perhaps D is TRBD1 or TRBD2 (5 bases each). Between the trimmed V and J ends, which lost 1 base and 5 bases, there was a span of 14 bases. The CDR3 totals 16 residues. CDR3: CASSLVGVQVTGELFF. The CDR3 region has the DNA TGTGCCAGCAGTTTAGTGGGGGTACAGGTGACCGGGGAGCTGTTTTTT.

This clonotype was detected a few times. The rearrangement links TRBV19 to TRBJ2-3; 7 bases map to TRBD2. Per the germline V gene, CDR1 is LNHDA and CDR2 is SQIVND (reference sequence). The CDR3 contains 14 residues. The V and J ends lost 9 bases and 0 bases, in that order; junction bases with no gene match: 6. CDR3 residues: CASRWTSSTDTQYF. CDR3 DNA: TGTGCCAGCCGCTGGACTAGTAGCACAGATACGCAGTATTTT.

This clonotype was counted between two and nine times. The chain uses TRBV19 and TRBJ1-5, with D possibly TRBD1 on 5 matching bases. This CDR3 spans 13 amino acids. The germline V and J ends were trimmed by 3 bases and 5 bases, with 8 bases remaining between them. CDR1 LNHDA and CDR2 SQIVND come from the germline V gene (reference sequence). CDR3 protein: CASSILGDQPQHF. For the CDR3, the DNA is TGTGCCAGTAGTATTTTAGGGGATCAGCCCCAGCATTTT. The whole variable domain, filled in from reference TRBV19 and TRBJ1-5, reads DGGITQSPKYLFRKEGQNVTLSCEQNLNHDAMYWYRQDPGQGLRLIYYSQIVNDFQKGDIAEGYSVSREKKESFPLTVTSAQKNPTAFYLCASSILGDQPQHFGDGTRLSIL.

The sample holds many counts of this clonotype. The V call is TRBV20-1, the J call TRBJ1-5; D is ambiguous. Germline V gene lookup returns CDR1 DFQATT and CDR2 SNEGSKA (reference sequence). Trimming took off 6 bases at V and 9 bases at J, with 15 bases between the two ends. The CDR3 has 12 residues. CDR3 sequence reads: CSATRAGPPQHF. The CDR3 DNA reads TGCAGTGCCACAAGGGCCGGTCCGCCCCAGCATTTT.

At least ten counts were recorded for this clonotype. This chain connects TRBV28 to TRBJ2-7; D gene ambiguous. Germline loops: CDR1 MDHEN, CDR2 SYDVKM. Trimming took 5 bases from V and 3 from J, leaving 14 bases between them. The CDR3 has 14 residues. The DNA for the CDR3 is TGTGCCAGCAGTCCCCCCCCGTGGTTCTACGAGCAGTACTTC. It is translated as CASSPPPWFYEQYF.

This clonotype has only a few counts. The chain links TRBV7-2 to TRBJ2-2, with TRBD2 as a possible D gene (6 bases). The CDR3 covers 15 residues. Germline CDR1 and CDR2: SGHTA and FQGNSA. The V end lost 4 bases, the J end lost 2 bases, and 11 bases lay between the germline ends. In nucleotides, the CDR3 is TGTGCCAGCAGCTCGGGACTTTCTAACACCGGGGAGCTGTTTTTT. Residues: CASSSGLSNTGELFF.

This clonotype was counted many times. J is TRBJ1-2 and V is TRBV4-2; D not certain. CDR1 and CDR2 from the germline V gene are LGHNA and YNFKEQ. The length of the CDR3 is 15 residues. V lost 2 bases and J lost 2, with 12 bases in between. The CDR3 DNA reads TGTGCCAGCAGCCAATCCTGGCAGGACAACTATGGCTACACCTTC. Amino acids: CASSQSWQDNYGYTF.

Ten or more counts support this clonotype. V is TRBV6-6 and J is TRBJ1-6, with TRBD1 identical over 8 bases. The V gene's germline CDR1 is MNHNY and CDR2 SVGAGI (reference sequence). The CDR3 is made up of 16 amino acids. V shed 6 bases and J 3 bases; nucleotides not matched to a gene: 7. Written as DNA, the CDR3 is TGTGCCAGCAGCCAGGCAGGGACAGGCTATAATTCACCCCTCCACTTT. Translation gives CASSQAGTGYNSPLHF.

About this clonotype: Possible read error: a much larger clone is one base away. For the CDR3, the DNA is TGTGTCAGCAGTTACAAACAGGGGAGTTCACCCCTCCACTTT. It codes for CVSSYKQGSSPLHF. The chain links TRBV6-5 to TRBJ1-6, with 7 bases that match TRBD1. Germline CDR1 is MNHEY and CDR2 is SVGAGI. This CDR3 comprises 14 residues.

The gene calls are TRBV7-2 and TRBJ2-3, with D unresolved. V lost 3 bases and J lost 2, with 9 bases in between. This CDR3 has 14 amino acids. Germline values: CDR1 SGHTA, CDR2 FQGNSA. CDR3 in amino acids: CASSFGPTTDTQYF. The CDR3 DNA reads TGTGCCAGCAGCTTCGGCCCGACCACAGATACGCAGTATTTT.